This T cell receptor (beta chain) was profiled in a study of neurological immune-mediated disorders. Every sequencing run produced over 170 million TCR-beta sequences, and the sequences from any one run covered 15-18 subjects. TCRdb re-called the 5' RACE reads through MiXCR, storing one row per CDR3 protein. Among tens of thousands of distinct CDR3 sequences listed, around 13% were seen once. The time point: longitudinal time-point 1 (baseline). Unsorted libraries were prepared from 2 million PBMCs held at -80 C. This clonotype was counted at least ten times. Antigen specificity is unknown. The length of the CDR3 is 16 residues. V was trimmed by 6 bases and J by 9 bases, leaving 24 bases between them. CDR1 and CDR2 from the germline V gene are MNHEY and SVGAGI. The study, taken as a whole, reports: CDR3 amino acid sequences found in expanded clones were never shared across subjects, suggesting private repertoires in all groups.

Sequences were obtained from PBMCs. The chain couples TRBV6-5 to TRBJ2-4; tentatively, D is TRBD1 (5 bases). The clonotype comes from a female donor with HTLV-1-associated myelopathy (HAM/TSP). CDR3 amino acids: CASRFTRADKGVIQYF. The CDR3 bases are TGTGCCAGCAGGTTTACAAGGGCCGATAAAGGGGTCATTCAGTACTTC.